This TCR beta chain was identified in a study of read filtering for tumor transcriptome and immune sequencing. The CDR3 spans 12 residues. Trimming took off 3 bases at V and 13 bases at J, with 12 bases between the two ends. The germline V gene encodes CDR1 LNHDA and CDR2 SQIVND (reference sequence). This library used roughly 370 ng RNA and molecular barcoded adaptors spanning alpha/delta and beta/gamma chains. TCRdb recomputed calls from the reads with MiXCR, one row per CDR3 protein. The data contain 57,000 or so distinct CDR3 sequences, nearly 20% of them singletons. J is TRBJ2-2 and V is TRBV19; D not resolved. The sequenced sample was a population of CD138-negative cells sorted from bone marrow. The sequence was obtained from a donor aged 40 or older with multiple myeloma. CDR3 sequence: CASSITAGWLFF. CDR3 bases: TGTGCCAGTAGTATTACGGCTGGTTGGCTGTTTTTT.